The 18 T cell receptor beta chains below all came from one sample that was sequenced in a study of blood T cell repertoires in COVID-19. Some clones are missing from TCRdb's copy, which holds only in-frame ones; the method was immunoSEQ multiplex PCR. The sample lists about 130,000 clones, approximately 85% occurring once. The sequencing sample was made of peripheral blood. The receptors shown here come from a human donor in a cohort sampled during active COVID-19.

The chain is built from TRBV21-1 and TRBJ2-1; the D call in the table, TRBD2, was not verified against the DNA. TRBV21-1 is an annotated pseudogene. The CDR3 runs to 17 residues. CDR3 DNA sequence: TGTGCCAGCAGCATCCGCCTTCGGGGGAGCTCCTACAATGAGCAGTTCTTC. This gives the protein CASSIRLRGSSYNEQFF.

The chain carries TRBV7-2 and TRBJ2-3, with 12 bases lining up with TRBD1. The junction had 5 bases not matched to a gene; V was cut back by 7 bases and J by 3 bases. CDR1 is SGHTA and CDR2 is FQGNSA in the germline V gene. CDR3 length equals 15 residues. The CDR3 DNA is TGTGCCAGCACCCGGGACAGGGGGCGGACAGATACGCAGTATTTT. Protein sequence: CASTRDRGRTDTQYF.

The chain couples TRBV28 to TRBJ1-1; 9 positions agree with TRBD1. The CDR3 loop spans 12 amino acids. The germline V gene has CDR1 MDHEN and CDR2 SYDVKM. Trimming removed 1 base from V and 11 bases from J; junction bases left unmatched: 2. CDR3 residues: CASSLLQGAAFF. DNA for the CDR3: TGTGCCAGCAGTTTATTACAGGGGGCGGCTTTCTTT.

This chain connects TRBV5-3 to TRBJ2-4; D perhaps matches TRBD1 (5 bases). TRBV5-3 falls under the ORF class, with uncertain function. The CDR3 spans 15 residues. The V end was cut by 1 base, the J end by 4 bases, with 12 bases between. CDR3 residues: CARSLMQGGKNIQYF. For the CDR3, the DNA is TGTGCCAGAAGCTTGATGCAGGGTGGGAAAAACATTCAGTACTTC.

V usage is TRBV7-8 and J usage is TRBJ2-3, with 8 bases matching TRBD2. The germline V gene has CDR1 SGHVS and CDR2 FQNEAQ. J was trimmed by 2 bases and V by 5 bases; bases with no gene match: 12. The CDR3 contains 17 residues. CDR3 bases: TGTGCCAGCAGCCGAGAGGCTAGCGGGTGGAACACAGATACGCAGTATTTT. This encodes CASSREASGWNTDTQYF.

This chain uses TRBV19 with TRBJ1-2; D is uncertain. V was cut by 4 bases and J by 4 bases, with 25 bases left in between. Germline assignment: CDR1 LNHDA and CDR2 SQIVND (reference sequence). The CDR3 is 18 residues long. In nucleotides, the CDR3 is TGTGCCAGTAGTACCGAAAACTCACCTTTAACAGCATCCTATGGCTACACCTTC. Translating it yields CASSTENSPLTASYGYTF.

The sample holds a few counts of this clone. The chain is built from TRBV11-2 and TRBJ1-1; maybe TRBD1 (5 bases). The CDR3 spans 13 residues. Trimming took off 0 bases at V and 11 bases at J, with 13 bases between the two ends. Germline CDR1 is SGHAT and CDR2 is FQNNGV. CDR3: CASSLDPGSLAFF. CDR3 DNA sequence: TGTGCCAGCAGCTTAGACCCAGGGTCACTGGCTTTCTTT.

The chain recombines TRBV6-1 with TRBJ1-1, with D possibly matching TRBD1 (6 bases). Germline values: CDR1 MNHNS, CDR2 SASEGT. The CDR3 consists of 13 residues. Trimming shortened V by 3 bases and J by 10 bases, and 15 bases separated the two germline ends. CDR3 loop: CASSDRGSLAAFF. The CDR3 nucleotides read TGTGCCAGCAGTGACAGGGGCTCTCTGGCAGCTTTCTTT.

The V gene is TRBV10-2, the J gene TRBJ1-6, with D maybe TRBD1 (6 bases). CDR1 WSHSY and CDR2 SAAADI come from the germline V gene. The CDR3 loop spans 17 amino acids. Trimming removed 0 bases from V and 9 bases from J, with 18 bases in between. The CDR3 here is CASSESGTLRGSSPLHF. The CDR3 region has the DNA TGCGCCAGCAGTGAGTCGGGGACACTCAGAGGTAGTTCACCCCTCCACTTT.

This clone occurred once. The genes are TRBV27 and TRBJ2-1, with TRBD1 matching 8 bases. The CDR3 spans 12 residues. V trimming: 6 bases; J trimming: 7 bases; junction bases outside the gene matches: 2. Germline-derived CDR1 and CDR2 are MNHEY and SMNVEV (reference sequence). Here the CDR3 reads CASSHRGNEQFF. The CDR3 DNA reads as TGTGCCAGCAGCCACAGGGGGAATGAGCAGTTCTTC.

This rearrangement joins TRBV6-6 to TRBJ2-3, with D unclear. The V end lost 8 bases, the J end lost 1 base, and 10 bases lay between the germline ends. The germline gives CDR1 MNHNY, CDR2 SVGAGI (reference sequence). CDR3 length: 13 amino acids. The DNA of the CDR3 is TGTGCCAGCGCTGAGGTCCGCACAGATACGCAGTATTTT. It is translated as CASAEVRTDTQYF.

The rearrangement joins TRBV6-2 or TRBV6-3 to TRBJ1-1; tentative D call: TRBD1 (5 bases). There are 16 residues in the CDR3. Germline CDR1 MNHEY, CDR2 SVGEGT. Trimming shortened V by 0 bases and J by 5 bases, and 16 bases separated the two germline ends. This CDR3 is CASSYSPGRPRTEAFF. CDR3 nucleotide sequence: TGTGCCAGCAGTTACTCGCCAGGGAGGCCGAGGACTGAAGCTTTCTTT.

This sequence joins TRBV23-1 and TRBJ1-5, with D possibly matching TRBD1 (6 bases). TRBV23-1 falls under the ORF class, with uncertain function. The CDR3 totals 14 residues. V was cut by 0 bases and J by 7 bases, with 10 bases left in between. CDR3 residues: CASSQSGGEQPQHF. The CDR3 bases are TGCGCCAGCAGTCAATCAGGGGGGGAACAGCCCCAGCATTTT.

This clone was counted a few times. The rearrangement links TRBV19 to TRBJ1-4; D is undetermined. Germline V gene lookup returns CDR1 LNHDA and CDR2 SQIVND (reference sequence). With 7 bases removed from V and 10 bases from J, the gap between germline ends came to 19 bases. This CDR3 is 14 amino acids long. The CDR3 DNA reads as TGTGCCAGTACCGCGTCGGGTGAGGTCGTAAAACTGTTTTTT. The encoded protein is CASTASGEVVKLFF.

This sequence joins TRBV7-3 and TRBJ2-5, with D unresolved. The V gene's germline CDR1 is SGHTA and CDR2 FQGTGA. Deletions cut 2 bases from V and 4 bases from J, with 8 bases between. The CDR3 contains 13 residues. This CDR3 is CASSLGLLETQYF. The CDR3, as DNA: TGTGCCAGCAGCTTAGGGCTCCTAGAGACCCAGTACTTC.

This chain joins TRBV13 and TRBJ2-5; D unresolved. The CDR3 runs 11 residues. Trimming left V 2 bases short and J 10 bases short, with 8 bases between. The germline V gene encodes CDR1 PRHDT and CDR2 FYEKMQ (reference sequence). The CDR3 DNA is TGTGCCAGCAGCTTAATCGGAGTCCAGTACTTC. Its translation is CASSLIGVQYF.

The chain recombines TRBV5-4 with TRBJ2-2; D ambiguous. V dropped 2 bases and J dropped 5 bases, with 4 bases sitting between them. Germline V lookup: CDR1 SGHNT, CDR2 YYREEE (reference sequence). CDR3 size: 12 residues. The CDR3 loop reads CASSFLTGELFF. CDR3 DNA: TGTGCCAGCAGCTTCCTGACCGGGGAGCTGTTTTTT.

Sample share makes this clone medium-sized. V usage is TRBV27 and J usage is TRBJ2-3, with a possible D match to TRBD2 (5 bases). Germline V gives CDR1 MNHEY, CDR2 SMNVEV (reference sequence). Trimming pared 7 bases from V and 2 bases from J, leaving 13 bases between. The CDR3 is 14 amino acids. The CDR3 is CASTEGSPTDTQYF. The CDR3 region has the DNA TGTGCCAGCACCGAAGGGAGTCCCACAGATACGCAGTATTTT.